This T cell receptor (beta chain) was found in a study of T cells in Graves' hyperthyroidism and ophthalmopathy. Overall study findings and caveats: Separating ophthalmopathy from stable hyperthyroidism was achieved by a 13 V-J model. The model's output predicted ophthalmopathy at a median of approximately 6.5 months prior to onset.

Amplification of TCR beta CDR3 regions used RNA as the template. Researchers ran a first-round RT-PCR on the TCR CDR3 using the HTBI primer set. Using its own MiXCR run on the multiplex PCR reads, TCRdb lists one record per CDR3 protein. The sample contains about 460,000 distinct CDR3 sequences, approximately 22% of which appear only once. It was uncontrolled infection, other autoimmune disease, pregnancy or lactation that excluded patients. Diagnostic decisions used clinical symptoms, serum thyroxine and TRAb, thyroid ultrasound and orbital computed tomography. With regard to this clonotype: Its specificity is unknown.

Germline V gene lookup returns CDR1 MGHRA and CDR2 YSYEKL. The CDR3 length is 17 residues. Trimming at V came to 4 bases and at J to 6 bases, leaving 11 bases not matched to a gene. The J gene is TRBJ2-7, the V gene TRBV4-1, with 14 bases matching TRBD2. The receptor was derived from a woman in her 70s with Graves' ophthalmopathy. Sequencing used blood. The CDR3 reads CASSLNPGTSGRGEQYF. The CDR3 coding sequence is TGCGCCAGCAGCCTAAACCCCGGGACTAGCGGGAGAGGCGAGCAGTACTTC.